Presented here are 25 T cell receptor beta chains from one specimen sequenced in a study of cytomegalovirus exposure and HLA in healthy donors. The PCR contained 60 Vbeta and 13 Jbeta primers. The protocol was immunoSEQ multiplex PCR, while the TCRdb copy is restricted to in-frame clones and leaves out a portion. The repertoire holds roughly 120,000 clones, with roughly 73% as singletons. What was sequenced was PBMCs. These receptor sequences come from a man aged 60-69 years in good health and CMV-seropositive.

The chain is built from TRBV4-1 and TRBJ1-6; 9 bases map to TRBD1. Germline assignment: CDR1 MGHRA and CDR2 YSYEKL. There are 16 residues in the CDR3. The junction had 10 bases not matched to a gene; V was cut back by 7 bases and J by 6 bases. CDR3 sequence: CASTSFSGQGNSPLHF. Written as DNA, the CDR3 is TGCGCCAGCACTTCCTTCTCGGGACAGGGTAATTCACCCCTCCACTTT.

The rearrangement links TRBV9 to TRBJ2-7, with 8 bases lining up with TRBD2. CDR1 and CDR2 (germline): SGDLS, YYNGEE. The CDR3 has 15 residues. Trimming cost V 4 bases and J 6 bases; bases outside gene matches: 12. The CDR3 is CASSPGGSGGLEQYF. The DNA for the CDR3 is TGTGCCAGCAGCCCCGGGGGGAGCGGGGGCCTCGAGCAGTACTTC.

This sequence joins TRBV5-4 and TRBJ1-2; no reliable D call. The V and J ends lost 0 bases and 12 bases respectively, with 18 bases between them. The CDR3 extends over 14 amino acids. Germline values: CDR1 SGHNT, CDR2 YYREEE (reference sequence). The CDR3 nucleotides are TGTGCCAGCAGCTTGGTCGCGGTGTCAGAAGCGAACACCTTC. It translates to CASSLVAVSEANTF.

The rearrangement uses TRBV9 and TRBJ2-2; 7 nucleotides align to TRBD2. The germline gives CDR1 SGDLS, CDR2 YYNGEE. V gave up 4 bases and J gave up 6 bases; unmatched junction bases: 12. CDR3 size: 16 residues. CDR3: CASSPPLASKAGELFF. DNA of the CDR3: TGTGCCAGCAGCCCCCCACTAGCGAGTAAGGCCGGGGAGCTGTTTTTT.

The chain is built from TRBV5-1 and TRBJ2-3; TRBD1 agrees at 8 bases. Germline loops: CDR1 SGHRS, CDR2 YFSETQ. The junction had 5 bases not matched to a gene; V was cut back by 0 bases and J by 5 bases. The CDR3 is 15 residues long. CDR3 sequence reads: CASSLGQGWGDTQYF. The CDR3 DNA reads TGCGCCAGCAGCTTGGGACAGGGGTGGGGAGATACGCAGTATTTT.

The chain joins TRBV19 to TRBJ2-1, with 10 positions matching TRBD1. This CDR3 is built from 14 residues. Unmatched junction bases numbered 5, after V lost 6 bases and J lost 6 bases. Germline V gene lookup returns CDR1 LNHDA and CDR2 SQIVND (reference sequence). The CDR3 sequence: CASSPDRGVNEQFF. As DNA, the CDR3 is TGTGCCAGTAGCCCGGACAGGGGGGTCAATGAGCAGTTCTTC.

The rearrangement links TRBV5-4 to TRBJ2-3; the match to TRBD2 covers 8 bases. J was trimmed by 2 bases and V by 2 bases; bases with no gene match: 7. CDR3 size: 16 residues. Per germline, CDR1 SGHNT and CDR2 YYREEE (reference sequence). CDR3 sequence: CASSFRLAGLTDTQYF. In DNA, the CDR3 is TGTGCCAGCAGCTTTCGGTTAGCGGGGCTCACAGATACGCAGTATTTT.

The chain combines TRBV19 with TRBJ1-2; 9 nucleotides agree with TRBD1. The CDR3 is 14 residues long. CDR1 and CDR2 from the germline V gene are LNHDA and SQIVND (reference sequence). Losses at the gene ends were 3 bases for V and 6 bases for J; bases not matched to a gene: 5. CDR3 sequence (DNA): TGTGCCAGTAGTATCAGGGGACAGGGAGATGGCTACACCTTC. Residues: CASSIRGQGDGYTF.

The rearrangement uses TRBV2 and TRBJ2-2; 9 bases match TRBD1. Trimming removed 8 bases from V and 6 bases from J; junction bases left unmatched: 7. Germline V gives CDR1 SNHLY, CDR2 FYNNEI. The CDR3 consists of 14 residues. The CDR3 nucleotides are TGTGCCAGCGCCGGGACAGGGCACTCCGGGGAGCTGTTTTTT. Protein: CASAGTGHSGELFF.

This chain links TRBV6-1 with TRBJ2-7, with D possibly matching TRBD2 (6 bases). This CDR3 is built from 15 residues. The germline CDR1 and CDR2 sequences are MNHNS and SASEGT. V lost 6 bases and J lost 5, with 20 bases in between. In DNA, the CDR3 is TGTGCCAGCAGGATCTTGACGGGGGTTGGGGACGAGCAGTACTTC. It is translated as CASRILTGVGDEQYF.

The CDR3 sequence is CAWSLRSSGWQYF. CDR3 nucleotides: TGTGCCTGGAGCCTAAGATCGTCGGGATGGCAGTACTTC. This chain uses TRBV30 with TRBJ2-7; a possible D gene is TRBD2 (5 bases). The CDR3 extends over 13 amino acids. V was pared by 3 bases and J by 9 bases, with 18 bases between. Germline CDR1 GTSNPN, CDR2 SVGIG (reference sequence).

This clone occurred once. This chain joins TRBV30 and TRBJ2-3; possible D gene TRBD1, 6 bases. This CDR3 has 13 amino acids. Trimming pared 3 bases from V and 1 base from J, leaving 8 bases between. The germline V gene has CDR1 GTSNPN and CDR2 SVGIG (reference sequence). The CDR3 here is CAWRAGGTDTQYF. As DNA, the CDR3 is TGTGCCTGGAGAGCAGGGGGCACAGATACGCAGTATTTT.

V usage is TRBV27 and J usage is TRBJ2-7, with D possibly being TRBD1 (6 bases). Looked up from germline, CDR1 is MNHEY and CDR2 is SMNVEV (reference sequence). Trimming removed 6 bases at V and 2 bases at J, with 14 bases between. There are 14 residues in the CDR3. CDR3 in DNA: TGTGCCAGCAGCTCGTCCGACAGGACCTACGAGCAGTACTTC. Translating gives CASSSSDRTYEQYF.

The rearrangement links TRBV2 to TRBJ2-1; D possibly corresponds to TRBD2 (6 bases). The CDR3 length is 16 residues. Germline CDR1 is SNHLY and CDR2 is FYNNEI. Between the trimmed V and J ends, which lost 4 bases and 0 bases, there was a span of 13 bases. Here the CDR3 reads CASSADYPSSYNEQFF. CDR3 DNA sequence: TGTGCCAGCAGTGCGGACTATCCTAGCTCCTACAATGAGCAGTTCTTC.

The CDR3 sequence is CASTLYSNQPQHF. In nucleotides, the CDR3 is TGTGCCAGTACTTTATATAGCAATCAGCCCCAGCATTTT. The rearrangement links TRBV19 to TRBJ1-5; D is ambiguous. Germline V CDR1 and CDR2: LNHDA, SQIVND (reference sequence). Trimming removed 7 bases at V and 0 bases at J, with 7 bases between. The CDR3 consists of 13 residues.

This sequence joins TRBV4-1 and TRBJ2-5; a weak D match, TRBD2 (5 bases). CDR3 length: 14 residues. Germline values: CDR1 MGHRA, CDR2 YSYEKL. Trimming removed 1 base at V and 9 bases at J, with 15 bases between. The CDR3 DNA reads as TGCGCCAGCAGCCAAGGCGGGTCAGATGGGGCCCAGTACTTC. The encoded protein is CASSQGGSDGAQYF.

The rearrangement uses TRBV9 and TRBJ1-1; D might be TRBD1 (6 bases). The V and J ends lost 4 bases and 5 bases respectively, with 24 bases between them. This CDR3 spans 17 amino acids. Germline V CDR1 and CDR2: SGDLS, YYNGEE. The CDR3 here is CASSFHRDSEEWTEAFF. In DNA form, the CDR3 reads TGTGCCAGCAGCTTCCACAGGGATTCCGAGGAGTGGACTGAAGCTTTCTTT.

J is TRBJ1-1 and V is TRBV7-2; D possibly corresponds to TRBD1 (6 bases). Looked up from germline, CDR1 is SGHTA and CDR2 is FQGNSA. V was cut by 5 bases and J by 5 bases, with 12 bases left in between. This CDR3 is 13 amino acids long. The CDR3 region is CASSQEGGTEAFF. The CDR3 coding sequence is TGTGCCAGCAGCCAAGAGGGGGGGACTGAAGCTTTCTTT.

This clone was counted between two and nine times. The rearrangement joins TRBV5-6 to TRBJ1-6; TRBD1 might be the D (6 bases). Germline V gene data show CDR1 as SGHDT and CDR2 as YYEEEE. V lost 3 bases to trimming and J lost 10 bases, with 20 bases between them. The CDR3 spans 16 residues. In nucleotides, the CDR3 is TGTGCCAGCAGCTGGGGCGGGGGCTTTAGGGGATCACCCCTCCACTTT. As protein: CASSWGGGFRGSPLHF.

This clone was counted a few times. The chain is built from TRBV5-6 and TRBJ1-1, with 8 bases that match TRBD1. The germline gives CDR1 SGHDT, CDR2 YYEEEE. The CDR3 runs to 14 residues. With 3 bases clipped from V and 7 bases from J, the junction kept 8 bases outside the gene matches. CDR3 sequence: CASSSQTGAIEAFF. The DNA for the CDR3 is TGTGCCAGCAGCTCACAGACAGGGGCGATTGAAGCTTTCTTT.

Here the CDR3 DNA reads TGTGCCAGCAGCTTGGGAGGAGGATCAATGAACACTGAAGCTTTCTTT. It yields the protein CASSLGGGSMNTEAFF. The chain employs TRBV11-2 and TRBJ1-1; D not certain. The CDR3 runs to 16 residues. The germline gives CDR1 SGHAT, CDR2 FQNNGV. V was shortened by 3 bases and J by 0 bases, with 14 bases between the two germline ends.

The chain links TRBV29-1 to TRBJ1-2, with unresolved D. CDR3 length equals 12 residues. With 3 bases removed from V and 8 bases from J, the gap between germline ends came to 13 bases. Germline loops: CDR1 SQVTM, CDR2 ANQGSEA. CDR3 amino acids: CSVEWESPGYTF. The CDR3 nucleotides read TGCAGCGTTGAGTGGGAGAGCCCAGGCTACACCTTC.

This clone was observed a handful of times. The rearrangement joins TRBV6-1 to TRBJ1-1; D unclear. This CDR3 has 12 amino acids. Trimming took 6 bases from V and 2 from J, leaving 7 bases between them. Germline-derived CDR1 and CDR2 are MNHNS and SASEGT. The CDR3 sequence is CASSRSNTEAFF. CDR3 bases: TGTGCCAGCAGCCGCAGTAACACTGAAGCTTTCTTT.

The J gene is TRBJ1-1, the V gene TRBV2; 7 bases are shared with TRBD1. The CDR3 loop spans 13 amino acids. CDR1 SNHLY and CDR2 FYNNEI come from the germline V gene. V shed 8 bases, J shed 1 base, and the junction held 4 bases outside the gene matches. Written as DNA, the CDR3 is TGTGCCAGCTCGGGACAGCGGAACACTGAAGCTTTCTTT. It codes for CASSGQRNTEAFF.

This chain uses TRBV10-3 with TRBJ2-6, with D possibly being TRBD2 (5 bases). The germline V gene encodes CDR1 ENHRY and CDR2 SYGVKD. The CDR3 is 15 residues long. Trimming pared 6 bases from V and 2 bases from J, leaving 11 bases between. The CDR3 reads CAISKGLAGANVLTF. The CDR3 DNA is TGTGCCATCAGCAAAGGACTTGCTGGGGCCAACGTCCTGACTTTC.